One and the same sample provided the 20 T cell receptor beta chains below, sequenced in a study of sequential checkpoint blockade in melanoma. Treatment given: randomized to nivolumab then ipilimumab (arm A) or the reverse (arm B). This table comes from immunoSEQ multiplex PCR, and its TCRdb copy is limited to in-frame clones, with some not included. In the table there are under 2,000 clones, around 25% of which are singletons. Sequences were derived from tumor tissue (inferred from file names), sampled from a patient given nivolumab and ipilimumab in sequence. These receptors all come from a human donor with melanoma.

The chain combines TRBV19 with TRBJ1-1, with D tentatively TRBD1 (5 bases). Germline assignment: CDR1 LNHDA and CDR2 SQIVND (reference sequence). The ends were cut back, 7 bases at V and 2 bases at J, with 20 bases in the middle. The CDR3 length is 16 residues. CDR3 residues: CASTIPPGRGNTEAFF. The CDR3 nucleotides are TGTGCCAGTACCATCCCGCCGGGACGGGGAAACACTGAAGCTTTCTTT.

CDR3 residues: CASSPIQDPNSPLHF. For the CDR3, the DNA is TGTGCCAGCAGCCCCATTCAGGACCCCAATTCACCCCTCCACTTT. The J gene is TRBJ1-6, the V gene TRBV11-3; unclear D gene. CDR1 SGHNT and CDR2 YENEEA come from the germline V gene. V was pared by 5 bases and J by 7 bases, with 15 bases between. The CDR3 spans 15 residues.

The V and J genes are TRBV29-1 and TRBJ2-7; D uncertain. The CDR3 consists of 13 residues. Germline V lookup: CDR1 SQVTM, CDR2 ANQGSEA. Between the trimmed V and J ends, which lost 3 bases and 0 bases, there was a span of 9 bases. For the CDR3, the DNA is TGCAGCGTTGATCTTGGTGACTCCTACGAGCAGTACTTC. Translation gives CSVDLGDSYEQYF.

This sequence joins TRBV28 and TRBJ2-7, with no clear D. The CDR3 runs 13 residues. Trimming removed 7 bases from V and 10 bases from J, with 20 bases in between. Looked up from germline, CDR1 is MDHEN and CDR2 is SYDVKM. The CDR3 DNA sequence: TGTGCCAGCACCCAAATGGCTGGGGTGCGACAGTACTTC. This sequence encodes CASTQMAGVRQYF.

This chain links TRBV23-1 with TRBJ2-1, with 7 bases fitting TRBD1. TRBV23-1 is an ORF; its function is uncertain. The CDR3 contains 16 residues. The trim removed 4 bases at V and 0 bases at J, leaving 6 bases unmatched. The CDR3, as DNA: TGCGCCAGCAGTCGATCGACAGGGCCCTCCTACAATGAGCAGTTCTTC. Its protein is CASSRSTGPSYNEQFF.

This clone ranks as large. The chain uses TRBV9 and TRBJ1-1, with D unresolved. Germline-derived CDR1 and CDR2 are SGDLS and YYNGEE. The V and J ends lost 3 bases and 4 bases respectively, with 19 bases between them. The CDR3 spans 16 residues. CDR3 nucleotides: TGTGCCAGCAGCGAGAACAGCGCAACTTTGGGCACTGAAGCTTTCTTT. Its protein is CASSENSATLGTEAFF.

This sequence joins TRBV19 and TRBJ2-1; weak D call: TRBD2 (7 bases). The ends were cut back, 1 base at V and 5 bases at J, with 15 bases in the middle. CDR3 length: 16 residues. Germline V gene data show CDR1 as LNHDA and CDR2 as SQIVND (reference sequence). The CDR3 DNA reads TGTGCCAGTAGTATAGTGTGGCGGGGGCCGCACAATGAGCAGTTCTTC. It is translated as CASSIVWRGPHNEQFF.

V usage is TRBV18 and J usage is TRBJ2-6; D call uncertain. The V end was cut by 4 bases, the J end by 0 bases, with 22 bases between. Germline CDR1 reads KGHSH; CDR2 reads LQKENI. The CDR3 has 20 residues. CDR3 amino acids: CASSRTASSVFSSGANVLTF. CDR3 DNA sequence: TGTGCCAGCTCACGTACAGCTTCGTCCGTTTTTAGCTCTGGGGCCAACGTCCTGACTTTC.

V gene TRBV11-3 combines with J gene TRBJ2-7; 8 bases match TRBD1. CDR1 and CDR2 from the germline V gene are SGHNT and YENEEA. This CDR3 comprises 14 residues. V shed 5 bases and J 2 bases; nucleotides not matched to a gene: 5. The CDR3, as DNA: TGTGCCAGCAGCCCCGGACAGGGAGCCTACGAGCAGTACTTC. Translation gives CASSPGQGAYEQYF.

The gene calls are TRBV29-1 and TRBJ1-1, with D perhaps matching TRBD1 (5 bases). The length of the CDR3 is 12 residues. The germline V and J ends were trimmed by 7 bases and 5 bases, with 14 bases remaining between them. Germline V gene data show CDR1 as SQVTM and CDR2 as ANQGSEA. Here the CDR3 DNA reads TGCAGCGCTCAGGGTGGGGGGACTGAAGCTTTCTTT. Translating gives CSAQGGGTEAFF.

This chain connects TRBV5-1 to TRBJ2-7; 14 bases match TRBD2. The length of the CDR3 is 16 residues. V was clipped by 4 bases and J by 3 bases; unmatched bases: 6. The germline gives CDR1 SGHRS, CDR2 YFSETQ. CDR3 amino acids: CASSKRLAGGNYEQYF. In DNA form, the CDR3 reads TGCGCCAGCAGCAAAAGACTAGCGGGGGGGAACTACGAGCAGTACTTC.

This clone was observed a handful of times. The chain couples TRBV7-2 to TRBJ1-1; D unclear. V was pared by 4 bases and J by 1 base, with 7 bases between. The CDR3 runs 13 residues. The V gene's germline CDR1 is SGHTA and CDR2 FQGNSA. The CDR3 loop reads CASSWTGNTEAFF. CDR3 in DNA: TGTGCCAGCAGCTGGACGGGGAACACTGAAGCTTTCTTT. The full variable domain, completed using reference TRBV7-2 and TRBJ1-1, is GAGVSQSPSNKVTEKGKDVELRCDPISGHTALYWYRQSLGQGLEFLIYFQGNSAPDKSGLPSDRFSAERTGGSVSTLTIQRTQQEDSAVYLCASSWTGNTEAFFGQGTRLTVV.

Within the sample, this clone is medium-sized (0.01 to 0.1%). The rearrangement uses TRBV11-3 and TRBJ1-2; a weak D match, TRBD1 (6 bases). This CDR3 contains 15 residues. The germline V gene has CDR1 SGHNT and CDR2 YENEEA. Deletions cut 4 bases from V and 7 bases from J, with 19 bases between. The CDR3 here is CASSSGVTGDSGYTF. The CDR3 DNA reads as TGTGCCAGCAGCTCCGGCGTGACAGGAGATAGTGGCTACACCTTC.

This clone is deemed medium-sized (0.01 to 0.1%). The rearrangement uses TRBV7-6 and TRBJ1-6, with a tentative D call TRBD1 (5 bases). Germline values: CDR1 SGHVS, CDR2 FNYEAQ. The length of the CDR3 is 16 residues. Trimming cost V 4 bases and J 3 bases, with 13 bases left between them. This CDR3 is CASSSATGNYNSPLHF. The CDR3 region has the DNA TGTGCCAGCAGCTCCGCCACAGGAAACTATAATTCACCCCTCCACTTT.

The CDR3 DNA sequence: TGTGCCAGCAGTGAAGGGCAGGGGGCCGACGAGCAGTACTTC. Translation gives CASSEGQGADEQYF. The V gene is TRBV6-1, the J gene TRBJ2-7, with 8 bases lining up with TRBD1. CDR3 length: 14 amino acids. The ends lost 1 base at V and 5 bases at J; junction bases unmatched: 4. Germline CDR1 reads MNHNS; CDR2 reads SASEGT.

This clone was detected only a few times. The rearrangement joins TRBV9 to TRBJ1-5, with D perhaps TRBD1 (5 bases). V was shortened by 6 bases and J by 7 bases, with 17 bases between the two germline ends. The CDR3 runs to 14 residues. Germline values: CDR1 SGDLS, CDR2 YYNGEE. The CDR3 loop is CASTPVQEGQPQHF. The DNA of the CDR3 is TGTGCCAGCACTCCGGTACAGGAAGGGCAGCCCCAGCATTTT. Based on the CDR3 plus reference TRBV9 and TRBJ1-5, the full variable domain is DSGVTQTPKHLITATGQRVTLRCSPRSGDLSVYWYQQSLDQGLQFLIQYYNGEERAKGNILERFSAQQFPDLHSELNLSSLELGDSALYFCASTPVQEGQPQHFGDGTRLSIL.

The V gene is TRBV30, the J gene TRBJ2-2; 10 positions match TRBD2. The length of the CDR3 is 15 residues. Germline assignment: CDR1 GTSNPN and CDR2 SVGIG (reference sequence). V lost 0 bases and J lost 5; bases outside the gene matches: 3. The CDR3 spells CAWSVSGRETGELFF. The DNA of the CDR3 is TGTGCCTGGAGTGTAAGCGGGAGGGAGACCGGGGAGCTGTTTTTT.

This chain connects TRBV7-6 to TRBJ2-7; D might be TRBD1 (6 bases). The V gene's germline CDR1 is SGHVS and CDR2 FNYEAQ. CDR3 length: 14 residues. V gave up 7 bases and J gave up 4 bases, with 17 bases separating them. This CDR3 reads CASNPQGKIYEQYF. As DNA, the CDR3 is TGTGCCAGCAACCCACAGGGAAAGATATACGAGCAGTACTTC.

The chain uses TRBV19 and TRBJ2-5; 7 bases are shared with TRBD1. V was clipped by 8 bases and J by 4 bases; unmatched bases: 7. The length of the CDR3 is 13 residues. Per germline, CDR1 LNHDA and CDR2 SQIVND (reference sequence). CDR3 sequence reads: CASLDRARETQYF. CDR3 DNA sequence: TGTGCCAGTCTCGACAGGGCTCGAGAGACCCAGTACTTC.

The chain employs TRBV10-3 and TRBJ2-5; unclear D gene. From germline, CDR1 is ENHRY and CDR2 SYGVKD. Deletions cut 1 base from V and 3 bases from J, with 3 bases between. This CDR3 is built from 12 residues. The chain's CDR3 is CAISEYEETQYF. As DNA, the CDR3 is TGTGCCATCAGTGAGTACGAAGAGACCCAGTACTTC.